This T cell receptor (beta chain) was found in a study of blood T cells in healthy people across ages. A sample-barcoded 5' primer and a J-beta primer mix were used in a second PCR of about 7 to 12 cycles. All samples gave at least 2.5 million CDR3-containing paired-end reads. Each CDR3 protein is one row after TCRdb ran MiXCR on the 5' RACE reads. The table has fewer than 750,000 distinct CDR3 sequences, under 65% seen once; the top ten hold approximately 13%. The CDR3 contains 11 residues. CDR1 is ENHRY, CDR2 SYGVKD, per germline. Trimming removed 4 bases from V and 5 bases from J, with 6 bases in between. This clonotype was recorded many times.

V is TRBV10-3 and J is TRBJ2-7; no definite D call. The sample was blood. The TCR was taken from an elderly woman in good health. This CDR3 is CAISVLNEQYF. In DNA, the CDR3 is TGTGCCATCAGTGTTCTTAACGAGCAGTACTTC.